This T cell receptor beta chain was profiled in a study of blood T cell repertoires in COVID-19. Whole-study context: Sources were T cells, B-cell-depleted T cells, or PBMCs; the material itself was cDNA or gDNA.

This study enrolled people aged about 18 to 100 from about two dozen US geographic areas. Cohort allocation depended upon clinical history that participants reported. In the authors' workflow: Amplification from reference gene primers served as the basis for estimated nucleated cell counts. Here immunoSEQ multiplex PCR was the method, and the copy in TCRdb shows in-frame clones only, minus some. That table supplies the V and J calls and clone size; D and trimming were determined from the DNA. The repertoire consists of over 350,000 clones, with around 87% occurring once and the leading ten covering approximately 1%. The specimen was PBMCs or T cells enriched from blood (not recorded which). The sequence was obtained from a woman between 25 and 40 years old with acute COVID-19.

The CDR3 is CASSFEGAPETQYF. CDR3 nucleotides: TGTGCCAGCAGCTTCGAGGGGGCGCCAGAGACCCAGTACTTC. The rearrangement uses TRBV5-5 and TRBJ2-5; 7 nucleotides match TRBD1. Germline V lookup: CDR1 SGHKS, CDR2 YYEKEE (reference sequence). The CDR3 is 14 residues long. V was clipped by 2 bases and J by 4 bases; unmatched bases: 5. Full variable domain (rest looked up from reference TRBV5-5 and TRBJ2-5): DAGVTQSPTHLIKTRGQQVTLRCSPISGHKSVSWYQQVLGQGPQFIFQYYEKEERGRGNFPDRFSARQFPNYSSELNVNALLLGDSALYLCASSFEGAPETQYFGPGTRLLVL.